Sequencing of this T cell receptor (beta chain) was carried out in a study of T cell repertoires in ileal Crohn's disease. Study-level background: Thiopurines (about ten) or anti-TNF agents (approximately 20) were given postoperatively to about half.

Time point of the sample: neoterminal ileum biopsy at postoperative endoscopy, about 6 months after surgery. As for this clone: The antigen is not known.

Study observations and caveats: Clonal expansions were more frequent in active smokers than non-smokers at surgery.

Each sample's TCRB immunosequencing used 450 to 650 nanograms of biopsy DNA. Using immunoSEQ multiplex PCR, the repertoire was profiled, and TCRdb retains in-frame clones only, with some absent. The data show 15,000 or so clones, with around 80% seen just once and 4.1% held by the top ten. Sample: ileal tissue. This receptor was obtained from an adult with Crohn's disease.

The CDR3 protein is CASSLELSVNEQFF. The CDR3 DNA sequence: TGCGCCAGCAGCCTGGAGTTGTCGGTAAATGAGCAGTTCTTC. This chain connects TRBV4-3 to TRBJ2-1; no firm D call. The CDR3 is 14 amino acids. Trimming removed 4 bases from V and 7 bases from J, with 14 bases in between. Germline CDR1 reads LGHNA; CDR2 reads YSLEER.